Following are 32 T cell receptor beta chains from one sample sequenced in a study of cytomegalovirus exposure and HLA in healthy donors. Both 60 Vbeta primers and 13 Jbeta primers went into the PCR. The assay was immunoSEQ multiplex PCR, and TCRdb's table has in-frame clones only and misses some. The sample lists over 85,000 clones, 50% to 70% occurring once. The specimen sequenced was PBMCs. Every receptor here comes from a human donor in good health.

The chain joins TRBV2 to TRBJ2-1; possibly TRBD2 for D (5 bases). This CDR3 spans 13 amino acids. Germline V gene lookup returns CDR1 SNHLY and CDR2 FYNNEI. The CDR3 sequence: CATGEEDYNEQFF. In nucleotides, the CDR3 is TGTGCAACCGGGGAAGAGGACTACAATGAGCAGTTCTTC.

Details on this clone: A read error may produce the germline difference seen at one junction end. The chain carries TRBV10-3 and TRBJ1-1; D is unresolved. The CDR3 loop spans 9 amino acids. CDR1 and CDR2 from the germline V gene are ENHRY and SYGVKD. CDR3 sequence reads: CAIYTEAFF. CDR3 DNA: TGTGCCATATACACGGAAGCTTTCTTT.

This chain joins TRBV11-2 and TRBJ2-1; 7 positions match TRBD2. The CDR3 consists of 13 residues. Trimming cost V 1 base and J 12 bases; bases outside gene matches: 6. Germline V gives CDR1 SGHAT, CDR2 FQNNGV. The CDR3 loop reads CASSLVAAGTQFF. The CDR3, as DNA: TGTGCCAGCAGCTTAGTCGCAGCGGGAACGCAGTTCTTC.

The chain carries TRBV7-6 and TRBJ2-6; 9 nucleotides agree with TRBD1. J was trimmed by 3 bases and V by 3 bases; bases with no gene match: 9. The CDR3 totals 18 residues. Germline V gives CDR1 SGHVS, CDR2 FNYEAQ. CDR3 coding DNA: TGTGCCAGCAGCTTTTTTGAACAGGGGGCGGGTGGGGCCAACGTCCTGACTTTC. This codes for CASSFFEQGAGGANVLTF.

This chain uses TRBV6-5 with TRBJ2-7, with 8 nucleotides matching TRBD2. The V gene end was trimmed by 6 bases and the J gene end by 4 bases; junction bases not matched to a gene: 11. CDR3 length: 15 residues. CDR1 and CDR2 from the germline V gene are MNHEY and SVGAGI. The CDR3 nucleotides are TGTGCCAGCAGGGACCCGGGGGGGGCGGGGTACGAGCAGTACTTC. Translating gives CASRDPGGAGYEQYF.

CDR3 amino acids: CASSPSSGSDTQYF. The CDR3 DNA follows: TGTGCCAGTAGTCCGTCTAGCGGTTCAGATACGCAGTATTTT. V usage is TRBV19 and J usage is TRBJ2-3, with 7 nucleotides matching TRBD2. The CDR3 covers 14 residues. J gave up 4 bases and V 5 bases, and 6 bases lay outside the gene matches. Germline CDR1 and CDR2: LNHDA and SQIVND (reference sequence).

The V call is TRBV27, the J call TRBJ1-2; 11 bases line up with TRBD1. J lost 5 bases, V lost 4 bases, and 6 bases had no gene match. The CDR3 sequence is 15 residues long. From germline, CDR1 is MNHEY and CDR2 SMNVEV (reference sequence). CDR3 DNA: TGTGCCAGCAGTTCGGGACAGGGGGTTGGGTATGGCTACACCTTC. Protein: CASSSGQGVGYGYTF.

This sequence joins TRBV6-6 and TRBJ2-7; TRBD2 agrees at 9 bases. The CDR3 covers 15 residues. Germline trimming cut 0 bases from V and 4 bases from J; bases unmatched to any gene: 4. Germline lookup yields CDR1 MNHNY and CDR2 SVGAGI (reference sequence). For the CDR3, the DNA is TGTGCCAGCAGTTACTCAAGCGGGAGGAGGTACGAGCAGTACTTC. It yields the protein CASSYSSGRRYEQYF.

This chain connects TRBV5-1 to TRBJ1-1, with 8 bases lining up with TRBD1. Germline CDR1 reads SGHRS; CDR2 reads YFSETQ. The V and J ends lost 4 bases and 0 bases, in that order; junction bases with no gene match: 8. The CDR3 sequence is 16 residues long. The CDR3 loop is CASSPWDRRVNTEAFF. The CDR3 DNA reads as TGCGCCAGCAGCCCTTGGGACAGGAGGGTGAACACTGAAGCTTTCTTT. The variable domain in full, with the rest retrieved from reference TRBV5-1 and TRBJ1-1, is KAGVTQTPRYLIKTRGQQVTLSCSPISGHRSVSWYQQTPGQGLQFLFEYFSETQRNKGNFPGRFSGRQFSNSRSEMNVSTLELGDSALYLCASSPWDRRVNTEAFFGQGTRLTVV.

The CDR3 DNA follows: TGTGCCATCAGTAAAACCGACAGGGACGAGCAGTACTTC. Its translation is CAISKTDRDEQYF. This chain uses TRBV10-3 with TRBJ2-7; TRBD1 aligns across 7 bases. Germline V gene sequence: CDR1 ENHRY, CDR2 SYGVKD. V was pared by 5 bases and J by 5 bases, with 6 bases of the junction left unmatched. This CDR3 has 13 residues.

V usage is TRBV19 and J usage is TRBJ2-5, with D maybe TRBD1 (5 bases). Trimming took 7 bases from V and 3 from J, leaving 9 bases between them. CDR1 and CDR2 (germline): LNHDA, SQIVND (reference sequence). This CDR3 has 12 residues. CDR3 sequence: CASNTGEETQYF. CDR3 DNA sequence: TGTGCCAGTAATACAGGAGAAGAGACCCAGTACTTC.

The J gene is TRBJ1-1, the V gene TRBV5-3, with D maybe TRBD1 (6 bases). TRBV5-3 is flagged as an ORF with uncertain function. The CDR3 has 14 amino acids. V gave up 6 bases and J gave up 7 bases, with 19 bases separating them. The CDR3 region has the DNA TGTGCCAGAAACCACAGGGCGGTCCAGCTTGAAGCTTTCTTT. The encoded protein is CARNHRAVQLEAFF.

This clone appeared a few times. J is TRBJ1-6 and V is TRBV5-1; D is ambiguous. The length of the CDR3 is 15 residues. CDR1 is SGHRS and CDR2 is YFSETQ in the germline V gene. V was clipped by 0 bases and J by 10 bases, with 14 bases between them. CDR3 residues: CASSLAGELVSPLHF. DNA for the CDR3: TGCGCCAGCAGCTTGGCTGGGGAGCTAGTCTCACCCCTCCACTTT.

V is TRBV7-6 and J is TRBJ1-1; unclear D gene. Trimming took 5 bases from V and 4 from J, leaving 14 bases between them. Germline V gene lookup returns CDR1 SGHVS and CDR2 FNYEAQ. This CDR3 region has 14 residues. The CDR3 DNA sequence: TGTGCCAGCAGCCCTCAGCCGGGAGGCACTGAAGCTTTCTTT. Its protein is CASSPQPGGTEAFF.

The genes are TRBV30 and TRBJ2-5, with TRBD2 as a possible D gene (6 bases). The CDR3 consists of 13 residues. CDR1 and CDR2 (germline): GTSNPN, SVGIG (reference sequence). The germline V and J ends were trimmed by 3 bases and 2 bases, with 10 bases remaining between them. The CDR3, as DNA: TGTGCCTGGAGGTGGGGGACTCAAGAGACCCAGTACTTC. This translates into CAWRWGTQETQYF.

This rearrangement joins TRBV6-6 to TRBJ1-1; D gene uncertain. Germline-derived CDR1 and CDR2 are MNHNY and SVGAGI (reference sequence). Trimming took off 2 bases at V and 0 bases at J, with 7 bases between the two ends. CDR3 length equals 14 residues. The CDR3 DNA reads as TGTGCCAGCAGTTACGGCCAGGTGAACACTGAAGCTTTCTTT. Residues: CASSYGQVNTEAFF.

The rearrangement uses TRBV27 and TRBJ1-6, with TRBD1 as a possible D gene (6 bases). The CDR3 totals 13 residues. V was shortened by 2 bases and J by 11 bases, with 10 bases between the two germline ends. Looked up from germline, CDR1 is MNHEY and CDR2 is SMNVEV (reference sequence). CDR3 in amino acids: CASSLAQGTPLHF. The CDR3 DNA reads as TGTGCCAGCAGTTTAGCCCAGGGGACACCCCTCCACTTT.

The CDR3 protein is CATSRPPGNTEAFF. CDR3 DNA: TGTGCCACCAGCAGACCCCCGGGGAACACTGAAGCTTTCTTT. The chain couples TRBV15 to TRBJ1-1; D not resolved. Germline V gives CDR1 LNHNV, CDR2 YYDKDF (reference sequence). V lost 2 bases to trimming and J lost 1 base, with 8 bases between them. The CDR3 sequence is 14 residues long. Based on the CDR3 plus reference TRBV15 and TRBJ1-1, the full variable domain is DAMVIQNPRYQVTQFGKPVTLSCSQTLNHNVMYWYQQKSSQAPKLLFHYYDKDFNNEADTPDNFQSRRPNTSFCFLDIRSPGLGDTAMYLCATSRPPGNTEAFFGQGTRLTVV.

The genes are TRBV4-1 and TRBJ2-7, with 11 bases aligning to TRBD1. CDR1 and CDR2 from the germline V gene are MGHRA and YSYEKL. The CDR3 loop spans 16 amino acids. Unmatched junction bases numbered 6, after V lost 4 bases and J lost 1 base. For the CDR3, the DNA is TGCGCCAGCAGCCCATCCGGGACAGGGGGTTCCTACGAGCAGTACTTC. Translating gives CASSPSGTGGSYEQYF.

V gene TRBV4-1 combines with J gene TRBJ2-7; 7 bases map to TRBD1. The junction had 9 bases not matched to a gene; V was cut back by 1 base and J by 3 bases. CDR1 is MGHRA, CDR2 YSYEKL, per germline. This CDR3 region has 16 residues. The CDR3 here is CASSQVTGSTIYEQYF. In DNA form, the CDR3 reads TGCGCCAGCAGCCAAGTGACAGGGAGCACGATCTACGAGCAGTACTTC.

This chain uses TRBV29-1 with TRBJ2-7, with a weak D call TRBD1 (5 bases). The CDR3 is made up of 13 amino acids. Germline loops: CDR1 SQVTM, CDR2 ANQGSEA. V was cut by 4 bases and J by 0 bases, with 10 bases left in between. The DNA of the CDR3 is TGCAGCGTTGTTTTTCAGGGCTCCTACGAGCAGTACTTC. As protein: CSVVFQGSYEQYF.

The chain uses TRBV11-2 and TRBJ2-1; D possibly corresponds to TRBD2 (6 bases). CDR3 length: 16 residues. Deletions cut 0 bases from V and 6 bases from J, with 15 bases between. Germline loops: CDR1 SGHAT, CDR2 FQNNGV. The CDR3 nucleotides read TGTGCCAGCAGCTTAGAGGCGGGGATTAGAGGCAATGAGCAGTTCTTC. Its protein product is CASSLEAGIRGNEQFF. Variable domain in full (rest from reference TRBV11-2 and TRBJ2-1): EAGVAQSPRYKIIEKRQSVAFWCNPISGHATLYWYQQILGQGPKLLIQFQNNGVVDDSQLPKDRFSAERLKGVDSTLKIQPAKLEDSAVYLCASSLEAGIRGNEQFFGPGTRLTVL.

This clone is labeled as medium-sized. The chain couples TRBV4-1 to TRBJ1-5, with D hard to call. Germline CDR1 reads MGHRA; CDR2 reads YSYEKL. The CDR3 extends over 15 amino acids. The V and J ends lost 0 bases and 9 bases respectively, with 15 bases between them. The chain's CDR3 is CASSQDVVGGRPQHF. In DNA form, the CDR3 reads TGCGCCAGCAGCCAAGATGTGGTAGGCGGTAGGCCCCAGCATTTT.

This clone was counted only a few times. The rearrangement uses TRBV6-6 and TRBJ2-7, with a weak D call TRBD1 (7 bases). The CDR3 is made up of 14 amino acids. With 7 bases removed from V and 1 base from J, the gap between germline ends came to 14 bases. Germline CDR1 reads MNHNY; CDR2 reads SVGAGI (reference sequence). CDR3 in DNA: TGTGCCAGCACCAATGCGGGACAGTCCTACGAGCAGTACTTC. This codes for CASTNAGQSYEQYF.

This clone was seen a single time. The rearrangement links TRBV29-1 to TRBJ2-3; 11 bases align to TRBD2. Trimming removed 5 bases from V and 6 bases from J; junction bases left unmatched: 19. CDR1 and CDR2 (germline): SQVTM, ANQGSEA. The CDR3 totals 18 residues. In nucleotides, the CDR3 is TGCAGCGTTCCCCTAGGGACTAGCGGAGGGGACGTGCAGGATACGCAGTATTTT. It specifies CSVPLGTSGGDVQDTQYF.

The J gene is TRBJ2-7, the V gene TRBV5-1, with D uncertain. The CDR3 runs 13 residues. V was trimmed by 3 bases and J by 0 bases, leaving 7 bases between them. Germline CDR1 SGHRS, CDR2 YFSETQ. CDR3 protein: CASSSPSSYEQYF. CDR3 nucleotides: TGCGCCAGCAGCTCGCCCAGCTCCTACGAGCAGTACTTC.

This chain joins TRBV19 and TRBJ2-1, with 9 bases lining up with TRBD2. Germline values: CDR1 LNHDA, CDR2 SQIVND (reference sequence). The CDR3 loop spans 17 amino acids. Trimming took 1 base from V and 7 from J; bases not matched to a gene: 11. CDR3 sequence reads: CASSIAGAASGTNEQFF. The CDR3 DNA follows: TGTGCCAGTAGTATAGCAGGGGCGGCTAGCGGGACTAATGAGCAGTTCTTC.

The rearrangement joins TRBV5-1 to TRBJ2-3; D is possibly TRBD1 (6 bases). V was pared by 0 bases and J by 3 bases, with 11 bases between. The CDR3 totals 15 residues. CDR1 is SGHRS and CDR2 is YFSETQ in the germline V gene. CDR3 in amino acids: CASSLGGRGTDTQYF. The CDR3 coding sequence is TGCGCCAGCAGCTTGGGGGGCAGGGGTACAGATACGCAGTATTTT. The entire variable domain, with the rest obtained from reference TRBV5-1 and TRBJ2-3, is as follows: KAGVTQTPRYLIKTRGQQVTLSCSPISGHRSVSWYQQTPGQGLQFLFEYFSETQRNKGNFPGRFSGRQFSNSRSEMNVSTLELGDSALYLCASSLGGRGTDTQYFGPGTRLTVL.

The chain links TRBV6-1 to TRBJ2-5; the match to TRBD2 covers 11 bases. The CDR3 runs to 18 residues. The germline gives CDR1 MNHNS, CDR2 SASEGT. The junction had 11 bases not matched to a gene; V was cut back by 4 bases and J by 1 base. This CDR3 is CASSAGARTSGPQETQYF. The DNA of the CDR3 is TGTGCCAGCAGTGCCGGGGCGAGGACTAGCGGGCCCCAAGAGACCCAGTACTTC.

This clone was counted a single time. The chain is built from TRBV9 and TRBJ2-2; TRBD1 aligns across 9 bases. The J segment lost 1 base and the V segment lost 7 bases, leaving 11 bases of the junction unmatched. Germline V gene lookup returns CDR1 SGDLS and CDR2 YYNGEE. The length of the CDR3 is 17 residues. Written as DNA, the CDR3 is TGTGCCAGCGAAGCCACACCGGGACAGGGGAACACCGGGGAGCTGTTTTTT. Protein: CASEATPGQGNTGELFF.

The rearrangement links TRBV28 to TRBJ1-5; a possible D gene is TRBD1 (6 bases). V shed 5 bases and J shed 4 bases, with 15 bases lying between them. The length of the CDR3 is 15 residues. Germline V gene data show CDR1 as MDHEN and CDR2 as SYDVKM. The CDR3 DNA sequence: TGTGCCAGCAGTGTATACCGGGACAATAATCAGCCCCAGCATTTT. This translates into CASSVYRDNNQPQHF.

This chain links TRBV10-1 with TRBJ1-1, with D possibly being TRBD1 (6 bases). The CDR3 length is 13 residues. V was shortened by 7 bases and J by 5 bases, with 14 bases between the two germline ends. The germline V gene encodes CDR1 WNHNN and CDR2 SYGVQD (reference sequence). Here the CDR3 reads CASTKGRGTEAFF. CDR3 in DNA: TGCGCCAGCACTAAGGGAAGGGGGACTGAAGCTTTCTTT.